This note documents a single TCR beta chain sequence. What it recognizes is unknown. Time point in this sample: sample taken at primary tumor resection. Whole RNA from tumor, nontumor lung or frozen PBMC was sequenced unsorted. This record comes from a study of spatial heterogeneity in lung cancer. For the study at large: Among detected sequences, beta-chain ones consistently exceeded alpha-chain ones in number. In raw reads, more than eight appearances on average were recorded for each unique TCR and UMI combination. Study results and limitations: Ubiquitous expanded tumor TCRs were observed in blood more at resection than follow-up.

The V and J ends lost 10 bases and 3 bases, in that order; junction bases with no gene match: 16. The CDR3 covers 16 residues. Germline V gene data show CDR1 as SGDLS and CDR2 as YYNGEE. Unique molecular identifiers, one per molecule, were present on every TCR cDNA molecule. One entry per CDR3 protein results from TCRdb running MiXCR on the 5' RACE reads. The data contain over 9,500 distinct CDR3 sequences, 17% of them singletons. This rearrangement joins TRBV9 to TRBJ2-1; 7 nucleotides align to TRBD1. This clonotype originated in a male donor with early-stage non-small cell lung cancer. Sequenced material: PBMCs, taken at surgery. Written as DNA, the CDR3 is TGTGCCTTTGGGGGACAGCTTAAGAGGGTCTACAATGAGCAGTTCTTC. Translated, it gives CAFGGQLKRVYNEQFF.